This is a list of T cell receptor beta chains from one sample in a study of blood T cell repertoires in COVID-19. Assay: immunoSEQ multiplex PCR; the TCRdb copy retains only in-frame clones and omits some. The sample contains 250,000 to 300,000 clones, approximately 91% of which appear only once. The sequencing input was PBMCs or T cells enriched from blood (not recorded which). The receptors shown here come from a woman aged 40 to 55 with acute COVID-19. Both conserved end residues are part of each CDR3. The order of the fields is V gene, D gene, clone size, J gene, CDR3 protein, CDR3 DNA. A D gene is named only where the DNA matches it firmly. Rows may omit the clone size; those that give it use once, few, many or a size class.

v_gene: TRBV4-1; d_gene: NA; abundance: NA; j_gene: TRBJ1-6; CDR3aa: CASSQEVSRVYNSPLHF; CDR3nt: TGCGCCAGCAGCCAAGAAGTTTCCAGGGTCTATAATTCACCCCTCCACTTT
v_gene: TRBV7-9; d_gene: TRBD1; abundance: once; j_gene: TRBJ1-2; CDR3aa: CASSLGQGDYGYTF; CDR3nt: TGTGCCAGCAGCTTAGGACAGGGAGACTATGGCTACACCTTC
v_gene: TRBV7-2; d_gene: NA; abundance: NA; j_gene: TRBJ1-1; CDR3aa: CASSLRGNTEAFF; CDR3nt: TGTGCCAGCAGCTTGCGGGGCAACACTGAAGCTTTCTTT
v_gene: TRBV21-1; d_gene: NA; abundance: NA; j_gene: TRBJ2-7; CDR3aa: CASSANRGSYEQYF; CDR3nt: TGTGCCAGCAGCGCTAACAGGGGATCCTACGAGCAGTACTTC
v_gene: TRBV7-8; d_gene: TRBD2; abundance: NA; j_gene: TRBJ2-5; CDR3aa: CASSPSGIRTETQYF; CDR3nt: TGTGCCAGCAGCCCTAGCGGGATCCGCACCGAGACCCAGTACTTC
v_gene: TRBV29-1; d_gene: NA; abundance: NA; j_gene: TRBJ2-2; CDR3aa: CSAIVGAHTGELFF; CDR3nt: TGCAGCGCCATCGTTGGGGCTCACACCGGGGAGCTGTTTTTT
v_gene: TRBV7-2; d_gene: NA; abundance: NA; j_gene: TRBJ1-5; CDR3aa: CASSDAGVRGNQPQHF; CDR3nt: TGTGCCAGCAGCGACGCAGGGGTAAGGGGCAATCAGCCCCAGCATTTT
v_gene: TRBV2; d_gene: TRBD1; abundance: NA; j_gene: TRBJ1-6; CDR3aa: CASTSDRASYNSPLHF; CDR3nt: TGTGCCAGCACCTCGGACAGGGCCTCCTATAATTCACCCCTCCACTTT
v_gene: TRBV21-1; d_gene: NA; abundance: NA; j_gene: TRBJ1-1; CDR3aa: CASSLPGGRAFF; CDR3nt: TGTGCCAGCAGTCTCCCCGGGGGAAGAGCTTTCTTT
v_gene: TRBV27; d_gene: NA; abundance: NA; j_gene: TRBJ2-4; CDR3aa: CASSFSQGNIQYF; CDR3nt: TGTGCCAGCAGTTTTAGTCAGGGAAACATTCAGTACTTC
v_gene: TRBV6-5; d_gene: NA; abundance: NA; j_gene: TRBJ1-5; CDR3aa: CASSRTDWRSQPQHF; CDR3nt: TGTGCCAGCTCAAGGACGGACTGGAGGTCTCAGCCCCAGCATTTT
v_gene: TRBV6-2/TRBV6-3; d_gene: NA; abundance: few; j_gene: TRBJ1-2; CDR3aa: CASSYSPDSYGYTF; CDR3nt: TGTGCCAGCAGTTACTCCCCCGACAGCTATGGCTACACCTTC
v_gene: TRBV3-1/TRBV3-2; d_gene: TRBD2; abundance: NA; j_gene: TRBJ2-7; CDR3aa: CASSLGRTAEQYF; CDR3nt: TGTGCCAGCAGCCTCGGGAGGACCGCCGAGCAGTACTTC
v_gene: TRBV5-4; d_gene: NA; abundance: once; j_gene: TRBJ2-1; CDR3aa: CASSLGLADYNEQFF; CDR3nt: TGTGCCAGCAGCTTGGGGCTAGCAGACTACAATGAGCAGTTCTTC
v_gene: TRBV19; d_gene: TRBD1; abundance: NA; j_gene: TRBJ1-2; CDR3aa: CASRDRSWNYGYTF; CDR3nt: TGTGCCAGTAGGGACAGGAGTTGGAACTATGGCTACACCTTC
v_gene: TRBV28; d_gene: NA; abundance: once; j_gene: TRBJ2-7; CDR3aa: CASSLWDSAYEQYF; CDR3nt: TGTGCCAGCAGTTTATGGGACAGCGCCTACGAGCAGTACTTC
v_gene: TRBV19; d_gene: TRBD1; abundance: once; j_gene: TRBJ1-6; CDR3aa: CASSINRGSSPLHF; CDR3nt: TGTGCCAGTAGTATAAACAGGGGTTCTTCACCCCTCCACTTT
v_gene: TRBV25-1; d_gene: NA; abundance: few; j_gene: TRBJ1-5; CDR3aa: CASSPGVLYSNQPQHF; CDR3nt: TGTGCCAGCAGTCCAGGGGTTCTTTATAGCAATCAGCCCCAGCATTTT
v_gene: TRBV7-8; d_gene: NA; abundance: NA; j_gene: TRBJ1-1; CDR3aa: CASSDGGYTEAFF; CDR3nt: TGTGCCAGCAGCGACGGGGGTTACACTGAAGCTTTCTTT
v_gene: TRBV2; d_gene: TRBD1; abundance: NA; j_gene: TRBJ1-3; CDR3aa: CASSESGQTINTIYF; CDR3nt: TGTGCCAGCAGTGAGTCGGGACAGACAATAAACACCATATATTTT
v_gene: TRBV7-8; d_gene: NA; abundance: NA; j_gene: TRBJ1-5; CDR3aa: CASSLVGRPGQPQHF; CDR3nt: TGTGCCAGCAGCTTAGTGGGCCGACCAGGGCAGCCCCAGCATTTT
v_gene: TRBV5-8; d_gene: TRBD1; abundance: NA; j_gene: TRBJ1-1; CDR3aa: CASTQPLGTGNTEAFF; CDR3nt: TGTGCCAGCACCCAACCCCTAGGGACAGGGAACACTGAAGCTTTCTTT
v_gene: TRBV12-3/TRBV12-4; d_gene: NA; abundance: NA; j_gene: TRBJ1-1; CDR3aa: CASSSGWTEAFF; CDR3nt: TGTGCCAGCAGTTCAGGCTGGACTGAAGCTTTCTTT
v_gene: TRBV3-1/TRBV3-2; d_gene: TRBD2; abundance: NA; j_gene: TRBJ2-3; CDR3aa: CASSQAGLAGEADTQYF; CDR3nt: TGTGCCAGCAGCCAGGCGGGACTAGCGGGAGAAGCAGATACGCAGTATTTT
v_gene: TRBV9; d_gene: NA; abundance: NA; j_gene: TRBJ2-2; CDR3aa: CASSLAPDTNTGELFF; CDR3nt: TGTGCCAGCAGCCTAGCTCCAGATACGAACACCGGGGAACTGTTTTTT
v_gene: TRBV5-1; d_gene: TRBD1; abundance: NA; j_gene: TRBJ2-4; CDR3aa: CASSLGQGNIQYF; CDR3nt: TGCGCCAGCAGCTTGGGACAGGGTAACATTCAGTACTTC